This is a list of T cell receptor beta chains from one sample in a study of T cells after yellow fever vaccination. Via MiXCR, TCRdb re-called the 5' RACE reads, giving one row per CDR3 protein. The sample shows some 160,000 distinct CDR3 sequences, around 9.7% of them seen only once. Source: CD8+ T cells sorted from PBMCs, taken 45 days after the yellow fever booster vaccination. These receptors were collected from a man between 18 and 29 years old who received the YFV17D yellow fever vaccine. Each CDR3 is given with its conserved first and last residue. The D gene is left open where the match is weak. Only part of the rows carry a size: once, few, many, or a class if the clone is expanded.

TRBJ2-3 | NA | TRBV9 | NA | TGTGCCAGCAGCCCGGACGGAAGGAGCACAGATACGCAGTATTTT | CASSPDGRSTDTQYF
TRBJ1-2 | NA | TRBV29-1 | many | TGCAGCGCCGAGGGGTTGGCCCCAGGCTACACCTTC | CSAEGLAPGYTF
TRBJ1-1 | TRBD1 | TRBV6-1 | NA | TGTGCCAGCAGTGACGGGACAGGGGGCCTCACTGAAGCTTTCTTT | CASSDGTGGLTEAFF
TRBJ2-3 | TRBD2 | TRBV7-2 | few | TGTGCCAGCAGCTTAGTAACGGGGGGGCCGGATACGCAGTATTTT | CASSLVTGGPDTQYF
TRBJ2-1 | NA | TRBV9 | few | TGTGCCAGCAGCACCCTAGGGGGGACTCCTCCCTACAATGAGCAGTTCTTC | CASSTLGGTPPYNEQFF
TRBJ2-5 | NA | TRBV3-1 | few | TGTGCCAGCAGCCAAGAACGAGGACGCCGAGAGACCCAGTACTTC | CASSQERGRRETQYF
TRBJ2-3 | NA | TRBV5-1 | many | TGCGCCAGCAGCTTGGGATTTGCGGGTACAGATACGCAGTATTTT | CASSLGFAGTDTQYF
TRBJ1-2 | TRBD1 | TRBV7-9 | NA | TGTGCCAGCAGCCCCCCGGGACAGGGTTATGGCTACACCTTC | CASSPPGQGYGYTF
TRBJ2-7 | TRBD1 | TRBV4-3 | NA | TGCGCCAGCAGCCAAACTTATACAGGGGCCTACGAGCAGTACTTC | CASSQTYTGAYEQYF
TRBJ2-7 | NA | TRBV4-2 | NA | TGTGCCAGCAGCCAAGGGGGGACTGTCACCACTACCATATCCTACGAGCAGTACTTC | CASSQGGTVTTTISYEQYF
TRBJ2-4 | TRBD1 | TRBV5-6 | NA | TGTGCCAGCAGCTTGGGGGGACAGGGGGCTTTGGTCAAAAACATTCAGTACTTC | CASSLGGQGALVKNIQYF
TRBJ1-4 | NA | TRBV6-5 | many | TGTGCCAGCAGTTACAAGGGGCGGCCTCTAGATGAAAAACTGTTTTTT | CASSYKGRPLDEKLFF
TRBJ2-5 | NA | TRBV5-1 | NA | TGCGCCAGCAGCTTGGGTCCCGGGACACAAGAGACCCAGTACTTC | CASSLGPGTQETQYF
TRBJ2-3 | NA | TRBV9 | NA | TGTGCCAGCAGCGTAGGATGGGGCGGCACAGATACGCAGTATTTT | CASSVGWGGTDTQYF
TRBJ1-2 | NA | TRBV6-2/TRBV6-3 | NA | TGTGCCAGCAGCCTTGACGGGTACTATGGCTACACCTTC | CASSLDGYYGYTF
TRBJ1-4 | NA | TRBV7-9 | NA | TGTGCCAGCAGGTTCGACAGTTTTGGCCCGGATAAACTGTTTTTT | CASRFDSFGPDKLFF
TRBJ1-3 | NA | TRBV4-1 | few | TGCGCCAGCAGCCAAGAACCCTCCTTATTCTCTGGAAACACCATATATTTT | CASSQEPSLFSGNTIYF
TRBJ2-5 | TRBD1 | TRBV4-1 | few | TGCGCCAGCAGCCCCGGGGACAGAGCCAAAGAGACCCAGTACTTC | CASSPGDRAKETQYF
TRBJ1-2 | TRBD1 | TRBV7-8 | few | TGTGCCAGCAGCTTAGGTGGGACAGGGGGCTACTATGGCTACACCTTC | CASSLGGTGGYYGYTF
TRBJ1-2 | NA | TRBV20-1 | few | TGCAGTGCTAAAACAGGGCTCTATGGCTACACCTTC | CSAKTGLYGYTF
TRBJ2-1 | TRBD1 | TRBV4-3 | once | TGCGCCAGCAGCCCTGAGACAGGGGTGCCCTACAATGAGCAGTTCTTC | CASSPETGVPYNEQFF
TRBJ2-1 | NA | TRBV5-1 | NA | TGCGCCAGCAGCTTGGTAGGGGGGTTCTACAATGAGCAGTTCTTC | CASSLVGGFYNEQFF
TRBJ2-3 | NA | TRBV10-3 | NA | TGTGCCATCAGTTTAGGGGATTCTAGCACAGATACGCAGTATTTT | CAISLGDSSTDTQYF
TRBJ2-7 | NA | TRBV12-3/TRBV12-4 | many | TGTGCCAGCAGGGAGGGACAGTCCTCAGCCTACGAGCAGTACTTC | CASREGQSSAYEQYF
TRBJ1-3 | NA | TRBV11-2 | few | TGTGCCAGCAGCTTAGGCGGACCCTCTGGAAACACCATATATTTT | CASSLGGPSGNTIYF
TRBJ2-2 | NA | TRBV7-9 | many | TGTGCCAGCAGCGGGACGGACGGGAACACCGGGGAGCTGTTTTTT | CASSGTDGNTGELFF
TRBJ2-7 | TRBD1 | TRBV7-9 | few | TGTGCCAGCAGCCCGCGACAGGGGGTCCGCTACGAGCAGTACTTC | CASSPRQGVRYEQYF
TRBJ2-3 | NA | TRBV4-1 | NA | TGCGCCAGCAGCCAAGATGAGGGCGGTACAGATACGCAGTATTTT | CASSQDEGGTDTQYF
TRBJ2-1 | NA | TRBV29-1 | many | TGCAGCGTGGCATTCTCCTACAATGAGCAGTTCTTC | CSVAFSYNEQFF